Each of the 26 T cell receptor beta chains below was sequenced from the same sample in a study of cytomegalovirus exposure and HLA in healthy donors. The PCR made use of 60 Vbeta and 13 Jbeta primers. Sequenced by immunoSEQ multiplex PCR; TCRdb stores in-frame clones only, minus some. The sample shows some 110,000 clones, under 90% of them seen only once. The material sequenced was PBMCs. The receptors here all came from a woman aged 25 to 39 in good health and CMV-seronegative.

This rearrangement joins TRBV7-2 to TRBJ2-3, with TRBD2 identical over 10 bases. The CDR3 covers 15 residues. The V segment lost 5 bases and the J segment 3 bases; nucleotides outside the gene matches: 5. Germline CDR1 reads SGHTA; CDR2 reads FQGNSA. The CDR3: CASSRAGGGTDTQYF. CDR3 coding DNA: TGTGCCAGCAGCAGAGCGGGAGGGGGGACAGATACGCAGTATTTT.

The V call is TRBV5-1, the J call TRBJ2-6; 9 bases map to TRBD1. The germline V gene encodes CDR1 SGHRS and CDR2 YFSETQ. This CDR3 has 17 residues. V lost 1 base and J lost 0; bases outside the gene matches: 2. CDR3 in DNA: TGCGCCAGCAGCTTGATGGGACAGGGCTCTGGGGCCAACGTCCTGACTTTC. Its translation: CASSLMGQGSGANVLTF.

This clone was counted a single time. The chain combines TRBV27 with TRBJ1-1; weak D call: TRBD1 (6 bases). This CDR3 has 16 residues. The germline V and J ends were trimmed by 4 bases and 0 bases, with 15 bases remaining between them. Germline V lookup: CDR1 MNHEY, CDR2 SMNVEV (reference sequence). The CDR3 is CASSSLSTGLNTEAFF. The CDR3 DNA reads TGTGCCAGCAGTTCCCTATCGACAGGTTTGAACACTGAAGCTTTCTTT.

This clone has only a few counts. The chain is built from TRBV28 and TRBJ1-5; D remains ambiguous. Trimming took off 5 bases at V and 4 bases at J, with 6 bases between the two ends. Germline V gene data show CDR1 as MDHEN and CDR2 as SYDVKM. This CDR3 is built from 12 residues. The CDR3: CASSEGNQPQHF. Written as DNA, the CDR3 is TGTGCCAGCAGTGAGGGAAATCAGCCCCAGCATTTT.

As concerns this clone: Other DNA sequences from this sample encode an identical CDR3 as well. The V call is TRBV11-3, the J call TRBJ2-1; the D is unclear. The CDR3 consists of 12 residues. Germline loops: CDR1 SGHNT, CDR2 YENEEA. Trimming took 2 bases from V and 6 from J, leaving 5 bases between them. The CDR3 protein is CASSLNTNEQFF. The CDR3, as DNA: TGTGCCAGCAGCTTAAACACCAATGAGCAGTTCTTC. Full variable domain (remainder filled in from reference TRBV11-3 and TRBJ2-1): EAGVVQSPRYKIIEKKQPVAFWCNPISGHNTLYWYLQNLGQGPELLIRYENEEAVDDSQLPKDRFSAERLKGVDSTLKIQPAELGDSAVYLCASSLNTNEQFFGPGTRLTVL.

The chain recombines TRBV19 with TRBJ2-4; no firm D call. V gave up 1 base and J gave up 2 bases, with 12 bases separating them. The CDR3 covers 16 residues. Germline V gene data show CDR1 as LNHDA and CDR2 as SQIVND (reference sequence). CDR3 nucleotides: TGTGCCAGTAGTATAGGGAAGGCAGGCACCAAAAACATTCAGTACTTC. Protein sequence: CASSIGKAGTKNIQYF.

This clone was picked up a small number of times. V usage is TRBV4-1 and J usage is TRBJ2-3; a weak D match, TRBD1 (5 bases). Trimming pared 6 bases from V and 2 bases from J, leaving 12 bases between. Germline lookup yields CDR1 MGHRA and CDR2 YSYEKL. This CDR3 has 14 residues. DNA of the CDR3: TGCGCCAGCAGTATGCAGGGTCCCACAGATACGCAGTATTTT. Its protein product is CASSMQGPTDTQYF.

The CDR3 DNA sequence: TGTGCCACCAGCAGAGAAGGAGGCCAGTTTGGCCGGGGCTACACCTTC. Protein product: CATSREGGQFGRGYTF. This sequence joins TRBV15 and TRBJ1-2; no firm D call. Looked up from germline, CDR1 is LNHNV and CDR2 is YYDKDF (reference sequence). V shed 0 bases and J shed 8 bases, with 19 bases lying between them. This CDR3 has 16 amino acids. Using reference TRBV15 and TRBJ1-2 for the parts outside the CDR3, the full variable domain is DAMVIQNPRYQVTQFGKPVTLSCSQTLNHNVMYWYQQKSSQAPKLLFHYYDKDFNNEADTPDNFQSRRPNTSFCFLDIRSPGLGDTAMYLCATSREGGQFGRGYTFGSGTRLTVV.

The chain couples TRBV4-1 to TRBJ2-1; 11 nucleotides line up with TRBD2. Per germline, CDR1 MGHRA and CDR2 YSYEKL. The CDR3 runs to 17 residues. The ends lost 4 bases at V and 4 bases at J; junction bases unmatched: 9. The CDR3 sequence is CASSPLAGAPAYNEQFF. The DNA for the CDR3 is TGCGCCAGCAGCCCACTAGCGGGAGCTCCAGCGTACAATGAGCAGTTCTTC.

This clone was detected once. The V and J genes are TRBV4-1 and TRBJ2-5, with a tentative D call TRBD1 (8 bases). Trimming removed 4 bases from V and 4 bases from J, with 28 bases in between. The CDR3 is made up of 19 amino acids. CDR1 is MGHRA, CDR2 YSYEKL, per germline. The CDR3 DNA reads TGCGCCAGCAGCCCAGGGGGGGCGCCGACAGGGGATGGTCGAGAGACCCAGTACTTC. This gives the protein CASSPGGAPTGDGRETQYF.

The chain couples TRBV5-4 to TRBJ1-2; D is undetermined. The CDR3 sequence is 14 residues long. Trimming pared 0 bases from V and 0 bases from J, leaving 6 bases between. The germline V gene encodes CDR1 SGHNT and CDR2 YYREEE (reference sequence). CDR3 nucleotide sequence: TGTGCCAGCAGCTTGGGAGGGTCTAACTATGGCTACACCTTC. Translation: CASSLGGSNYGYTF. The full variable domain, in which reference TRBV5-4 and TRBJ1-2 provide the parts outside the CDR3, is ETGVTQSPTHLIKTRGQQVTLRCSSQSGHNTVSWYQQALGQGPQFIFQYYREEENGRGNFPPRFSGLQFPNYSSELNVNALELDDSALYLCASSLGGSNYGYTFGSGTRLTVV.

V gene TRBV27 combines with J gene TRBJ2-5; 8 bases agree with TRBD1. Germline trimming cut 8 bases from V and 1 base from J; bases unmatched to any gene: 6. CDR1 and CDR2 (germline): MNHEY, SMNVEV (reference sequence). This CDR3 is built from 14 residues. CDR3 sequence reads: CASPLGQAQETQYF. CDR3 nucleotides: TGTGCCAGCCCCTTGGGACAGGCCCAAGAGACCCAGTACTTC.

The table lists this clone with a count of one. CDR3 sequence (DNA): TGTGCCAGCAGCTTGGGACTAGCGGGGCCCTCCTACAATGAGCAGTTCTTC. Protein product: CASSLGLAGPSYNEQFF. The V gene is TRBV5-4, the J gene TRBJ2-1; 11 bases are shared with TRBD2. Trimming cost V 0 bases and J 0 bases; bases outside gene matches: 2. This CDR3 is built from 17 residues. Germline CDR1 reads SGHNT; CDR2 reads YYREEE (reference sequence).

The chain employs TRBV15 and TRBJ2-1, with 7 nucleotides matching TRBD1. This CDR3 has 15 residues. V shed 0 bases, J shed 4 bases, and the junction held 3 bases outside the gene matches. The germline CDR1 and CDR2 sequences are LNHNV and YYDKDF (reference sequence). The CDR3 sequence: CATSRDGTEYNEQFF. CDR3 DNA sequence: TGTGCCACCAGCAGAGATGGGACAGAGTACAATGAGCAGTTCTTC.

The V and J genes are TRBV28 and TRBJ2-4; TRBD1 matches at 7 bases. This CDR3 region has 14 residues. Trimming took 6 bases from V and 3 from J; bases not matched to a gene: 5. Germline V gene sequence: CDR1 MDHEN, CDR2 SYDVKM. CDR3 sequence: CASSFGTVKNIQYF. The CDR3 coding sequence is TGTGCCAGCAGCTTCGGGACAGTCAAAAACATTCAGTACTTC.

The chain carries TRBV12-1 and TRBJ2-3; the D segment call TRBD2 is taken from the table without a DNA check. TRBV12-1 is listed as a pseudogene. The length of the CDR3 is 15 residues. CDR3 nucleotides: TGTGCCAGCCTCCCGAAGAGCGGCCCCACAGATACGCAGTATTTT. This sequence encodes CASLPKSGPTDTQYF.

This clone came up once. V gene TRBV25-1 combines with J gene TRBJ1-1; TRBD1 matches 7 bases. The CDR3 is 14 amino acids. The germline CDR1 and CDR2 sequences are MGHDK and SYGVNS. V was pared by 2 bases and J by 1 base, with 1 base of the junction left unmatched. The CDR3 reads CASSEDRENTEAFF. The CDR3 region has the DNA TGTGCCAGCAGTGAAGACAGGGAGAACACTGAAGCTTTCTTT.

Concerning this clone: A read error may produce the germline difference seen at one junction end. The CDR3 loop is CANSSRRREGSYNEQFF. The DNA for the CDR3 is TGTGCCAACAGCTCCCGGCGGCGGGAGGGCTCCTACAATGAGCAGTTCTTC. This rearrangement joins TRBV11-2 to TRBJ2-1, with 9 nucleotides matching TRBD2. Germline V gene lookup returns CDR1 SGHAT and CDR2 FQNNGV. This CDR3 contains 17 residues. Combining the CDR3 with reference TRBV11-2 and TRBJ2-1 gives the whole variable domain EAGVAQSPRYKIIEKRQSVAFWCNPISGHATLYWYQQILGQGPKLLIQFQNNGVVDDSQLPKDRFSAERLKGVDSTLKIQPAKLEDSAVYLCANSSRRREGSYNEQFFGPGTRLTVL.

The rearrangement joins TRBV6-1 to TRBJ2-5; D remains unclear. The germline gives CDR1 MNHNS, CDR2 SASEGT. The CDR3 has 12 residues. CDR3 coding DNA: TGTCCCTACTCCTGGTTCCGGGAGACCCAGTACTTC. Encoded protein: CPYSWFRETQYF.

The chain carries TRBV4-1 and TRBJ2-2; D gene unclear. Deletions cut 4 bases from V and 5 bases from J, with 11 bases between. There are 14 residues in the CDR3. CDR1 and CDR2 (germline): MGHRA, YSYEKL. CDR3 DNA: TGCGCCAGCAGCCCGCTCTCCGCGACCGGGGAGCTGTTTTTT. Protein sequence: CASSPLSATGELFF.

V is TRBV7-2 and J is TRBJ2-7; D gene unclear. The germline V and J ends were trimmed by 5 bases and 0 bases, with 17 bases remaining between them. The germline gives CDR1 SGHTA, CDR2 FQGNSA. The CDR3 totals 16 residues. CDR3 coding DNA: TGTGCCAGCAGCCCCCCTACCTCGCAGGTCTCCTACGAGCAGTACTTC. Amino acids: CASSPPTSQVSYEQYF. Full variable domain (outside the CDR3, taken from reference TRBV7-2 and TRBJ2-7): GAGVSQSPSNKVTEKGKDVELRCDPISGHTALYWYRQSLGQGLEFLIYFQGNSAPDKSGLPSDRFSAERTGGSVSTLTIQRTQQEDSAVYLCASSPPTSQVSYEQYFGPGTRLTVT.

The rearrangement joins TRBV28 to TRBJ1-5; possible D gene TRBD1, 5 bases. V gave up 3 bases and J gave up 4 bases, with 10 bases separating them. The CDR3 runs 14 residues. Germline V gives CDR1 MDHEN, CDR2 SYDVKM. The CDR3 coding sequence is TGTGCCAGCAGTTTCAGGGTTGGAAATCAGCCCCAGCATTTT. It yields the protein CASSFRVGNQPQHF.

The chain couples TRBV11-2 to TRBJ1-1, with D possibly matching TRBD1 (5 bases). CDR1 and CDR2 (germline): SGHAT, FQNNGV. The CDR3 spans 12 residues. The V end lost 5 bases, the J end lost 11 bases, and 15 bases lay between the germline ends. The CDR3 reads CASSGPGGVAFF. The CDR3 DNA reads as TGTGCCAGCAGCGGTCCCGGAGGGGTCGCTTTCTTT.

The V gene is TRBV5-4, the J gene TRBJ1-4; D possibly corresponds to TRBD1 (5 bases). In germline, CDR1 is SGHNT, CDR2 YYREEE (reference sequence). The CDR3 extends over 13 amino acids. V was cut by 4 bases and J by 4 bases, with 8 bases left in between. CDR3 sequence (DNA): TGTGCCAGCAGCGCGGGACTTAATGAAAAACTGTTTTTT. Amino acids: CASSAGLNEKLFF.

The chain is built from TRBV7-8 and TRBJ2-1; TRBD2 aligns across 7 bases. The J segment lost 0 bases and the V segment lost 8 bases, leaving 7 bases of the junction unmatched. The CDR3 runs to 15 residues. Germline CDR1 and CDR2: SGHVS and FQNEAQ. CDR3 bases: TGTGCCAGCCGCCCTAGCGGCAACTCCTACAATGAGCAGTTCTTC. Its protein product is CASRPSGNSYNEQFF. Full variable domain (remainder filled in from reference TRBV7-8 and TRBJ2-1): GAGVSQSPRYKVAKRGQDVALRCDPISGHVSLFWYQQALGQGPEFLTYFQNEAQLDKSGLPSDRFFAERPEGSVSTLKIQRTQQEDSAVYLCASRPSGNSYNEQFFGPGTRLTVL.

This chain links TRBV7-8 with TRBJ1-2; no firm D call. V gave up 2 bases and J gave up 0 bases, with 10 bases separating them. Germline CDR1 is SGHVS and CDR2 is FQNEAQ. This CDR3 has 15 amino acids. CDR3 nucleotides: TGTGCCAGCAGCTTATCTGGCAGTCCTAACTATGGCTACACCTTC. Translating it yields CASSLSGSPNYGYTF.